One TCR beta chain is described in this entry. Trimming removed 6 bases at V and 0 bases at J, with 18 bases between. This CDR3 comprises 17 residues. Germline V gene lookup returns CDR1 SNHLY and CDR2 FYNNEI. The source of the sample is a study of blood T cell repertoires in COVID-19. Assay used: immunoSEQ multiplex PCR; TCRdb lists only in-frame clones, some missing. Of 280,000 or so clones in the sample, roughly four fifths were seen once. The sequenced material came from peripheral blood. The chain recombines TRBV2 with TRBJ1-5; perhaps TRBD1 as D (6 bases). This sequence originates from a woman in her forties or fifties who had recovered from COVID-19. The CDR3, as DNA: TGTGCCAGCAGAGCCCAGGGGATGCCTTATAGCAATCAGCCCCAGCATTTT. It yields the protein CASRAQGMPYSNQPQHF. The full variable domain, its missing parts supplied by reference TRBV2 and TRBJ1-5, is EPEVTQTPSHQVTQMGQEVILRCVPISNHLYFYWYRQILGQKVEFLVSFYNNEISEKSEIFDDQFSVERPDGSNFTLKIRSTKLEDSAMYFCASRAQGMPYSNQPQHFGDGTRLSIL.